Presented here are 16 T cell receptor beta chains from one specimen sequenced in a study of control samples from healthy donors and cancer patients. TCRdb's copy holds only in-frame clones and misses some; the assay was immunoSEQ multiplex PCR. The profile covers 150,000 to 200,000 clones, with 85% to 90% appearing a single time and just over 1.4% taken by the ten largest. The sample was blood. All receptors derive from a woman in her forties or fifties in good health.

CDR3 nucleotide sequence: TGTGCCAGCAGTTACTCCTTGGAGGCCCCTCGCTACGAGCAGTACTTC. Its translation is CASSYSLEAPRYEQYF. The chain is built from TRBV6-2 or TRBV6-3 and TRBJ2-7; possible D gene TRBD2, 5 bases. The CDR3 is made up of 16 amino acids. Germline assignment: CDR1 MNHEY and CDR2 SVGEGT. Trimming pared 0 bases from V and 3 bases from J, leaving 15 bases between.

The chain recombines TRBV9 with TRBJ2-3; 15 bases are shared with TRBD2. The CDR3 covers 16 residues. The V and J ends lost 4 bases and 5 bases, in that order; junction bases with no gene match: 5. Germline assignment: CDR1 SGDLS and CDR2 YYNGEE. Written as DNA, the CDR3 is TGTGCCAGCAGCCGGACTAGCGGGGGGGCTGGAGATACGCAGTATTTT. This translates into CASSRTSGGAGDTQYF.

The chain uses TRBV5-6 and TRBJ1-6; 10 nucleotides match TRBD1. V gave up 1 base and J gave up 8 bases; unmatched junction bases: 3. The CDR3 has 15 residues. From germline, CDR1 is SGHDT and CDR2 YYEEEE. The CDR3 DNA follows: TGTGCCAGCAGCTTGTTGGACAGGGGGGATTCACCCCTCCACTTT. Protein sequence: CASSLLDRGDSPLHF.

The CDR3 protein is CASSRQNNQPQHF. In nucleotides, the CDR3 is TGTGCCAGCAGTAGACAGAACAATCAGCCCCAGCATTTT. This chain links TRBV6-5 with TRBJ1-5, with D possibly TRBD1 on 5 matching bases. Looked up from germline, CDR1 is MNHEY and CDR2 is SVGAGI. This CDR3 region has 13 residues. Trimming took off 5 bases at V and 3 bases at J, with 8 bases between the two ends.

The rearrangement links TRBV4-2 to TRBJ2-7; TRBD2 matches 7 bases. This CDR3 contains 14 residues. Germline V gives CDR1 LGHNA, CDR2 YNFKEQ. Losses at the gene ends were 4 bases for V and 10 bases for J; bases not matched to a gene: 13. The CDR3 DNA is TGTGCCAGCAGCCGAGGTGCTAGCGGAGGTCCCCAGTACTTC. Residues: CASSRGASGGPQYF.

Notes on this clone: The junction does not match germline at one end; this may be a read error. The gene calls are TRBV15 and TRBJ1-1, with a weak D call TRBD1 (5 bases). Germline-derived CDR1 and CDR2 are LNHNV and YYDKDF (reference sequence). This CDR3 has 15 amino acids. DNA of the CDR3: TGTGCCACCAGCCGAGATGCAGGGTCGGGCACTGAAGCTTTCTTT. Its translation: CATSRDAGSGTEAFF. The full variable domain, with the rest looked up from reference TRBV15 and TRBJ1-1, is DAMVIQNPRYQVTQFGKPVTLSCSQTLNHNVMYWYQQKSSQAPKLLFHYYDKDFNNEADTPDNFQSRRPNTSFCFLDIRSPGLGDTAMYLCATSRDAGSGTEAFFGQGTRLTVV.

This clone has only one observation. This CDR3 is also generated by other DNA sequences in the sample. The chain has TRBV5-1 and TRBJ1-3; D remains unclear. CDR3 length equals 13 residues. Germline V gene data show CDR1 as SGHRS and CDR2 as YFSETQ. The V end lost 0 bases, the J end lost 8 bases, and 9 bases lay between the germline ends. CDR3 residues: CASSLGSGDTIYF. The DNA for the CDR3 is TGCGCCAGCAGCTTGGGTTCTGGGGACACCATATATTTT.

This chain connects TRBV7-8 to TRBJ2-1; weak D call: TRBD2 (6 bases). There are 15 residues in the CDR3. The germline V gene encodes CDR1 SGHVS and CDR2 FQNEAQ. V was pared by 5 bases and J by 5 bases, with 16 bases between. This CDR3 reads CASSPRGGVNNEQFF. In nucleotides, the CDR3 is TGTGCCAGCAGCCCGAGGGGCGGGGTCAACAATGAGCAGTTCTTC.

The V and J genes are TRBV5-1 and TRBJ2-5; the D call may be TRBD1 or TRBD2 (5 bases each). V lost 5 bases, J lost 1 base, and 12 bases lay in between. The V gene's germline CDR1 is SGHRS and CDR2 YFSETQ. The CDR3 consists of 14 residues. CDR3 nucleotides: TGCGCCAGCAGTTTCGGGACGTTCCAAGAGACCCAGTACTTC. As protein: CASSFGTFQETQYF.

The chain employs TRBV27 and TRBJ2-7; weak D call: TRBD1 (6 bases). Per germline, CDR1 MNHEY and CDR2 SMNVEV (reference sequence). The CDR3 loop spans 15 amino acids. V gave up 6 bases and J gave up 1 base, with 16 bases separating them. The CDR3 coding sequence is TGTGCCAGCAGCCGAAGACAGGTGCCATCCTACGAGCAGTACTTC. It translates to CASSRRQVPSYEQYF.

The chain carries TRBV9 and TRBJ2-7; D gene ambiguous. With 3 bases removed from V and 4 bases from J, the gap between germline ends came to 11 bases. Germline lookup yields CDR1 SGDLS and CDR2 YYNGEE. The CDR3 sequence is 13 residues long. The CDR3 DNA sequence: TGTGCCAGCAGCGCCAATATGGGGTACGAGCAGTACTTC. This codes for CASSANMGYEQYF.

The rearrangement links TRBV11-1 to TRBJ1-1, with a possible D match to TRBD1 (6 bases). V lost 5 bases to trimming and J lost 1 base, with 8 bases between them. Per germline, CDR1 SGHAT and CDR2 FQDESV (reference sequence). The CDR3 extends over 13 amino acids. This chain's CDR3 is CASSQDRNTEAFF. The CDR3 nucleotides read TGTGCCAGCAGCCAGGACAGGAACACTGAAGCTTTCTTT. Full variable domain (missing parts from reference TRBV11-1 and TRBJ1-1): EAEVAQSPRYKITEKSQAVAFWCDPISGHATLYWYRQILGQGPELLVQFQDESVVDDSQLPKDRFSAERLKGVDSTLKIQPAELGDSAMYLCASSQDRNTEAFFGQGTRLTVV.

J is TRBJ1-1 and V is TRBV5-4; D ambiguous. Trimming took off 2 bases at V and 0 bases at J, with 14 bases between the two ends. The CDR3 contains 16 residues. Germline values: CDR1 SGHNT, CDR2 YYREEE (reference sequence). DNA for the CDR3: TGTGCCAGCAGCTTTTATCTCCAGGTTCTGAACACTGAAGCTTTCTTT. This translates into CASSFYLQVLNTEAFF.

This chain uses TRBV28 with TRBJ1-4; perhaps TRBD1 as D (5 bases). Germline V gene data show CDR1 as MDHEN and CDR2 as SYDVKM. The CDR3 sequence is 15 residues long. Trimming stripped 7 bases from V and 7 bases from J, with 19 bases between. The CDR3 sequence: CASTSLRAGGEKLFF. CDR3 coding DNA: TGTGCCAGCACCTCACTCAGGGCTGGGGGTGAAAAACTGTTTTTT.

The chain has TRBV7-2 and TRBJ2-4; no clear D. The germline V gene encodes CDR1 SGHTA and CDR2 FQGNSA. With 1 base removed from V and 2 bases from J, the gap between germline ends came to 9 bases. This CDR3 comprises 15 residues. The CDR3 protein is CASSLGGTSKNIQYF. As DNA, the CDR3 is TGTGCCAGCAGCTTAGGGGGTACGTCCAAAAACATTCAGTACTTC.

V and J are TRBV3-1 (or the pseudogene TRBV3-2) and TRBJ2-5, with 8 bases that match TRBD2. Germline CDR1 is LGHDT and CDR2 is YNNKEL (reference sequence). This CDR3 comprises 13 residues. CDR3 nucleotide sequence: TGTGAAGACGGGGGGGCCTGGTGGGAGACCCAGTACTTC. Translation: CEDGGAWWETQYF.